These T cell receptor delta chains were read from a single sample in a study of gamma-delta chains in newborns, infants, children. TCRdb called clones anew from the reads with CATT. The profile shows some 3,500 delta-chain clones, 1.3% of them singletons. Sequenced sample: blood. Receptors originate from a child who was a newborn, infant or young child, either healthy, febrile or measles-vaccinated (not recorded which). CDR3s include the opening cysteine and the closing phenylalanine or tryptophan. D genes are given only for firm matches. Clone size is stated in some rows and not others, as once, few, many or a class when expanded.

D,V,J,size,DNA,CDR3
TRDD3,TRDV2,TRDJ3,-,TGTGCCTGTGACACACTGGGGGCTACGCCCGGGGCCTGGGACACCCGCCAGATGTTTTTC,CACDTLGATPGAWDTRQMFF
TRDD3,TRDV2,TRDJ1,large,TGTGCCTGTGACACCGTACTGGGGGACACCGATAAACTCATCTTT,CACDTVLGDTDKLIF
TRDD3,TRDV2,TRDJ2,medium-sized,TGTGCCTGTGACACCGTTGGATACGCGTCAGCACAACTCTTCTTT,CACDTVGYASAQLFF
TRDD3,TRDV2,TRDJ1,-,TGTGCCTGTGACACCGGTAGATTTACTGGGGGATACGCTTACACCGATAAACTCATCTTT,CACDTGRFTGGYAYTDKLIF
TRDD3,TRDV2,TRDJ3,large,TGTGCCTGTGACACTGGGGGATACAGCTCCTGGGACACCCGACAGATGTTTTTC,CACDTGGYSSWDTRQMFF
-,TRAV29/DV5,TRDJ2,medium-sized,TGTGCAGCAAGCGCCTGGGTTTCTCCTTTGACAGCACAACTCTTCTTT,CAASAWVSPLTAQLFF
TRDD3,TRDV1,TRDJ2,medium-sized,TGTGCTCTTGGGGAACTCGGTCTTCCTACGCGGTGGGGGATACGCTTCGCTTTGACAGCACAACTCTTCTTT,CALGELGLPTRWGIRFALTAQLFF
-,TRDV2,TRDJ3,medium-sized,TGTGCCTGTGACACCGCACCCTCTACGGCCAGGGACCCCTGGGACACCCGACAGATGTTTTTC,CACDTAPSTARDPWDTRQMFF
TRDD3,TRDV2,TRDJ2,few,TGTGCCTGTGACCCTATTCGTACTGGGGGACCACGAGCTTTGACAGCACAGCTCTTCTTT,CACDPIRTGGPRALTAQLFF
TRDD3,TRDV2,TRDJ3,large,TGTGCCTGTGATATACTGGGGGATACCTGGGACACCCGACAGATGTTTTTC,CACDILGDTWDTRQMFF
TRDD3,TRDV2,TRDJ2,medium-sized,TGTGCCTGTGACATACTGGGGGCTATGACAGCACACCTCTTCTTT,CACDILGAMTAHLFF
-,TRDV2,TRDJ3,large,TGTGCCTGTGACACGCTGGGAAGCTCCTGGGACACCCGACAGATGTTTTTC,CACDTLGSSWDTRQMFF
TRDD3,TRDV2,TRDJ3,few,TGTGCCTGTGACACCGGGGGATACGGAACCTGGGACACCCGACAGATGTTTTTC,CACDTGGYGTWDTRQMFF
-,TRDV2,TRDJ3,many,TGTGCCTGTGACACCGGGCCAACCTGGGTGCCCTCCTGGGACACCCGACAGATGTTTTTC,CACDTGPTWVPSWDTRQMFF
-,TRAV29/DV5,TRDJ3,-,-,CSVLLCSKRAGSSWDTRQVFF
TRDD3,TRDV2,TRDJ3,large,TGTGCCTGTGACAAACTGGGGGATTCCTGGGACACCCGACAGATGTTTTTC,CACDKLGDSWDTRQMFF
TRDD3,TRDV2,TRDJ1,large,TGTGCCTGTGACATACTGGGGGATAAAACCACCGATAAACTCATCTTT,CACDILGDKTTDKLIF
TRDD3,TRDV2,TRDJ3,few,TGTGCCTTTGATACTGGGGGATCCTCCTTGGACACCCGACAGATGTTTTTC,CAFDTGGSSLDTRQMFF
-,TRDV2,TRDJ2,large,TGTGCCTGTGACACCGATCCTCCCGCTAGGGGGACAGCACAACTCTTCTTT,CACDTDPPARGTAQLFF
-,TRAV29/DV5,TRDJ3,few,-,CSVLLCSKRGATSWDTRQMFF
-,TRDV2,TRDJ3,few,TGTGCCTGTGACTGCGGAGGATCCTGGGACACCCGCCAGATGTTTTTC,CACDCGGSWDTRQMFF
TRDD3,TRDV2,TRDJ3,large,TGTGCCTGTGACACCTGGGGGATTCGCTACTGGGACACCCGACAGATGTTTTTC,CACDTWGIRYWDTRQMFF
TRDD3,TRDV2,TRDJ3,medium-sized,TGTGCCTGTGACACCGTACTGGGGGATACAAGGGACACCCGACAGATGTTTTTC,CACDTVLGDTRDTRQMFF
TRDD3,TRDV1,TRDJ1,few,TGTGCTCTTGGGGGCGCACCGCGATTTCTCTTCGTACTGGGGGATAACCCCGATAAACTCATCTTT,CALGGAPRFLFVLGDNPDKLIF
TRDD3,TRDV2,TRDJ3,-,TGTGCCTGTGACACCGAAGCTGGGGGATCCTCTACCTGGGACACTCGGCAGATGTTTTTC,CACDTEAGGSSTWDTRQMFF
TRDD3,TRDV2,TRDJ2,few,TGTGCCTGTGACGCTCTGGGGGCTACGACAGCACACCTCTTCTTT,CACDALGATTAHLFF
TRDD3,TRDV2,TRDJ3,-,TGTGCCTGTGACACCTGGGGGATACGCCCCCGGGACACCCGACAGATGTTTTTC,CACDTWGIRPRDTRQMFF
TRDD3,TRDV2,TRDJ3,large,TGTGCCTGTGACACCGTACTGGGGGATAAAAGCTCCTGGGACACCCGACAGATGTTTTTC,CACDTVLGDKSSWDTRQMFF
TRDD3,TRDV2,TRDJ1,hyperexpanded,TGTGCCTGTGACACCGGGGGATACGATAAACTCATCTTT,CACDTGGYDKLIF
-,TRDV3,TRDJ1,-,TGTGCCTTTGTACTGGAAGATAAACTCATCTTT,CAFVLEDKLIF
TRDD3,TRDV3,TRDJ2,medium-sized,TGTGCCTTTCTGGGGGATTTGACAGCACAACTCTTCTTT,CAFLGDLTAQLFF
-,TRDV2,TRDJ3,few,TGTGCCTGTGGCACCGGGAGATACGCCTGGGACACCCGACAGATGTTTTTC,CACGTGRYAWDTRQMFF
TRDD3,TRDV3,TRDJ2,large,TGTGCCTTTAAGGAATATTACTGGGGGCTGACAGCACAACTCTTCTTT,CAFKEYYWGLTAQLFF
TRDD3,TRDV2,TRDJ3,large,TGTGCCTGTGACAACGTACTGGGGGATAGCTCCTGGGACACCCGACAGATGTTTTTC,CACDNVLGDSSWDTRQMFF
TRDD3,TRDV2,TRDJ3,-,TGTGCCTGTGAATCTCTGGGGGCTACCTTGGACACCCGACAGATGTTTTTC,CACESLGATLDTRQMFF
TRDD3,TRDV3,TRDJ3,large,TGTGCCTCAAGTACTGGGGGATACTCTTCCTGGGACACCCGACAGATGTTTTTC,CASSTGGYSSWDTRQMFF
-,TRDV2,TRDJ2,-,TGTGCCTGTGACGCATGGGGGGTGACAGCACAACTCTTCTTT,CACDAWGVTAQLFF
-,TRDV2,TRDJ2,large,TGTGCCTGTGACACTATCGGTGGGGGCTACTTAGCACAACTCTTCTTT,CACDTIGGGYLAQLFF